Listed below are T cell receptor beta chains from one sample, sequenced in a study of T cells after posttransplantation cyclophosphamide. The assay was immunoSEQ multiplex PCR, and TCRdb's table has in-frame clones only and misses some. The sample holds 10,000 to 12,000 clones, and no clone turns up only once. Material: PBMCs, obtained after allogeneic stem cell transplant with posttransplant cyclophosphamide. Receptors were obtained from a female patient in her forties or fifties who received an allogeneic stem cell transplant from a related donor, was CMV-positive, and had no GVHD. The graft donor may be the source of some T cells. CDR3s include the opening cysteine and the closing phenylalanine or tryptophan. A D gene is named only where the DNA matches it firmly. Clone size is stated in some rows and not others, as once, few, many or a class when expanded.

many,TRBD1,13,TRBJ1-2,TRBV16,CASRPGQGRGYTF,TGTGCCAGCAGACCCGGACAGGGGAGGGGCTACACCTTC
many,TRBD2,18,TRBJ2-5,TRBV11-2,CASSLPPRLAGVSETQYF,TGTGCCAGCAGCTTACCCCCCCGACTAGCGGGAGTATCAGAGACCCAGTACTTC
.,TRBD2,14,TRBJ2-1,TRBV30,CAWSSGGLVNEQFF,TGTGCCTGGAGTTCGGGAGGCCTGGTGAATGAGCAGTTCTTC
many,.,11,TRBJ2-1,TRBV6-1,CASSVPREQFF,TGTGCCAGCAGTGTCCCTCGTGAGCAGTTCTTC
many,.,17,TRBJ2-6,TRBV4-1,CASSLVPGSSGANVLTF,TGCGCCAGCAGCCTCGTACCGGGTAGCTCTGGGGCCAACGTCCTGACTTTC
many,.,12,TRBJ2-3,TRBV19,CASSLSTDTQYF,TGTGCCAGTAGTCTGAGCACAGATACGCAGTATTTT
many,TRBD1,15,TRBJ1-6,TRBV6-5,CASSVNWDRSSPLHF,TGTGCCAGCAGCGTCAATTGGGACAGGAGTTCACCCCTCCACTTT
many,.,11,TRBJ1-1,TRBV20-1,CSAVGGHEAFF,TGCAGTGCTGTCGGGGGGCATGAAGCTTTCTTT
many,.,13,TRBJ1-2,TRBV2,CASSVRLHYGYTF,TGTGCCAGCAGTGTCCGACTCCACTATGGCTACACCTTC
many,.,14,TRBJ1-2,TRBV9,CASSVAGNDNGYTF,TGTGCCAGCAGCGTAGCGGGAAATGATAATGGCTACACCTTC
many,.,17,TRBJ2-5,TRBV7-3,CASSPYPLRGNEPTQYF,TGTGCCAGCAGCCCCTACCCCCTCCGGGGGAACGAACCGACCCAGTACTTC
many,.,15,TRBJ1-3,TRBV5-1,CASSLQVGSGNTIYF,TGCGCCAGCAGCTTGCAGGTTGGTTCTGGAAACACCATATATTTT
many,TRBD1,15,TRBJ1-1,TRBV6-1,CASSERDRLNTEAFF,TGTGCCAGCAGTGAAAGGGACAGGTTAAACACTGAAGCTTTCTTT
many,.,16,TRBJ1-6,TRBV7-3,CASSSRPQGSESPLHF,TGTGCCAGCAGCTCCCGCCCCCAGGGGTCGGAATCACCCCTCCACTTT
many,.,16,TRBJ1-5,TRBV4-1,CASSQDSGFRYQPQHF,TGCGCCAGCAGCCAAGATAGCGGGTTCAGGTATCAGCCCCAGCATTTT
many,.,16,TRBJ2-2,TRBV19,CASSIMGQGNTGELFF,TGTGCCAGTAGTATCATGGGTCAGGGGAACACCGGGGAGCTGTTTTTT
many,TRBD1,16,TRBJ1-5,TRBV7-9,CASSLAGGTGSQPQHF,TGTGCCAGCAGCTTAGCGGGGGGGACAGGGAGTCAGCCCCAGCATTTT
many,.,13,TRBJ1-2,TRBV2,CASSRPLSSGYTF,TGTGCCAGCAGTCGTCCCTTATCGAGTGGCTACACCTTC
many,TRBD2,16,TRBJ2-2,TRBV7-3,CASSLNRNGGTGELFF,TGTGCCAGCAGCTTAAACAGAAACGGGGGGACCGGGGAGCTGTTTTTT
many,.,18,TRBJ2-2,TRBV5-1,CASSLGPGRGADTGELFF,TGCGCCAGCAGCTTGGGACCGGGGCGCGGGGCTGACACCGGGGAGCTGTTTTTT
many,TRBD2,16,TRBJ2-3,TRBV29-1,CSVEGGIAGGPDTQYF,TGCAGCGTTGAAGGAGGTATAGCGGGAGGGCCAGATACGCAGTATTTT
.,.,11,TRBJ1-6,TRBV6-1,CASSEEVPLHF,TGTGCCAGCAGTGAGGAGGTCCCCCTCCACTTT
many,.,17,TRBJ2-7,TRBV27,CASRPSGGRWYSYEQYF,TGTGCCAGCAGACCCTCAGGGGGGAGATGGTATAGTTACGAGCAGTACTTC
many,.,14,TRBJ1-2,TRBV7-2,CASSLTGSHYGYTF,TGTGCCAGCAGCTTAACAGGGTCCCACTATGGCTACACCTTC
many,TRBD1,16,TRBJ2-3,TRBV28,CASSGLGTAYTDTQYF,TGTGCCAGCAGTGGGCTAGGGACAGCGTACACAGATACGCAGTATTTT
few,.,17,TRBJ2-3,TRBV9,CASSLHPGDQPLATQYF,TGTGCCAGCAGCCTTCATCCCGGGGATCAGCCCCTGGCCACGCAGTATTTT
many,.,14,TRBJ1-5,TRBV10-3,CAISAVGGNQPQHF,TGTGCCATCAGTGCCGTCGGTGGCAATCAGCCCCAGCATTTT
.,.,15,TRBJ2-7,TRBV7-2,CASSLPLATGDEQYF,TGTGCCAGCAGCTTACCCCTCGCGACGGGGGACGAGCAGTACTTC
.,.,12,TRBJ1-6,TRBV27,CASSGYNSPLHF,TGTGCCAGCTCAGGCTATAATTCACCCCTCCACTTT
many,.,14,TRBJ2-5,TRBV2,CASSELLAQETQYF,TGTGCCAGCAGTGAACTACTAGCCCAAGAGACCCAGTACTTC
many,TRBD1,14,TRBJ2-7,TRBV19,CASSTQTGAYEQYF,TGTGCCAGTAGTACCCAGACAGGGGCCTACGAGCAGTACTTC
many,.,16,TRBJ2-3,TRBV25-1,CASSEYISGELDTQYF,TGTGCCAGCAGTGAATATATTAGCGGTGAATTGGATACGCAGTATTTT
many,TRBD2,17,TRBJ2-1,TRBV7-3,CASSLISGSRSYNEQFF,TGTGCCAGCAGCCTCATTAGCGGGAGTAGGTCCTACAATGAGCAGTTCTTC
.,TRBD2,16,TRBJ2-7,TRBV14,CASSPPGLADLYEQYF,TGTGCCAGCAGCCCACCTGGACTAGCGGACCTTTACGAGCAGTACTTC
many,.,12,TRBJ1-1,TRBV30,CAWRQGATEAFF,TGTGCCTGGAGGCAGGGTGCCACTGAAGCTTTCTTT
many,.,15,TRBJ2-2,TRBV10-3,CAISEQGANTGELFF,TGTGCCATCAGTGAGCAGGGTGCGAACACCGGGGAGCTGTTTTTT
many,.,12,TRBJ1-2,TRBV11-2,CASSLGTDLYTF,TGTGCCAGCAGCTTAGGGACAGACCTCTACACCTTC
many,.,14,TRBJ2-1,TRBV11-2,CASSFSEGAHEQFF,TGTGCCAGCAGCTTTTCGGAAGGGGCCCATGAGCAGTTCTTC